One T cell receptor (beta chain) is described in this entry. What it recognizes is unknown. V was trimmed by 1 base and J by 4 bases, leaving 11 bases between them. The CDR3 has 14 residues. From germline, CDR1 is LGHNA and CDR2 YNFKEQ. Clones were sequenced by immunoSEQ multiplex PCR, and TCRdb holds only the in-frame ones, with some missing. The table has over 120,000 clones, 94% seen once. The sample originates from a study of cytomegalovirus exposure and HLA in healthy donors. General study findings and limits: Whilst most TCR sequences proved rare, a subset of public TCRs occurred across many donors.

The chain employs TRBV4-2 and TRBJ2-7; perhaps TRBD1 as D (5 bases). The source material was PBMCs. The clonotype was recovered from a man between 18 and 29 years old in good health and CMV-seropositive. CDR3 sequence: CASSQAAGQYEQYF. The CDR3 nucleotides are TGTGCCAGCAGCCAAGCGGCCGGACAATACGAGCAGTACTTC.